Here is one T cell receptor beta chain with its context. Its antigen remains undetermined. Base-call qualities are not available, and no considerably larger clone is one nucleotide away. These data belong to a study of blood T cell repertoires in COVID-19 (dated by TCRdb to the early 2020s). Looking at the study overall: The collaborator samples originated in the United States, Italy and Spain and spanned the acute and convalescent phases of COVID-19. The material from the prospective study consisted of cDNA or gDNA derived from T cells, B-cell-depleted T cells, or PBMCs. Subjects who had been exposed to COVID-19, were actively infected with it, or had recovered from it provided the deeply sampled blood TCRbeta repertoires that made up the dataset. The repertoires were released in a freely available public database intended as a resource for research on the immune response to SARS-CoV-2. Samples came from the ongoing ImmuneRACE study (first 160 participants) plus 1,254 subjects from 6 global collaborators. The sample metadata nearly always contained a de-identified subject ID, COVID-19 status, age in years and sex. Where available, HLA class I and class II types were obtained from metadata supplied by the sample provider rather than from assay-based typing.

TCRbeta CDR3 regions were amplified from genomic DNA by means of the immunoSEQ Assay, a bias-controlled multiplex PCR. Regarding the original processing steps: The number of nucleated cells in each sample was estimated by amplification of reference gene primers within the assay. Sequence reads were collapsed and filtered to measure the absolute abundance of every unique TCRbeta CDR3 rearrangement. For each sample, productive Simpson clonality was calculated as the square root of Simpson's diversity index over productive rearrangements. TCRdb's version of the immuneACCESS table is confined to in-frame rearrangements and falls short of the full clone set. An unresolved V gene accounts for under half of the shortfall where checked; the remainder is of unknown origin. D and trimming were read from the DNA, whereas the V and J calls and clone size are those reported in that table. Counted in this sample were more than 50,000 clones; roughly 88% of them appeared once. The ten largest clones represent around 3.6% of the sample.

V and J are truncated by 5 bases and 12 bases respectively, leaving an intervening sequence of 10 bases. From a lookup of the germline V gene (reference sequence), CDR1 and CDR2 are DFQATT and SNEGSKA. The cysteine opens and the phenylalanine closes a CDR3 of 10 amino acids. Of the read, only the CDR3 DNA is kept; its 30 bases are in frame from base 1. The collaborating institutions used their own protocols to collect whole blood in K2EDTA tubes. For TCRbeta analysis, collaborator samples were shipped as frozen whole blood, as isolated PBMCs, or as DNA extracted from either sample type. Paper-wide results and their limitations: The amount of clinical and demographic metadata varied by source and participant and was provided uncurated.

The rearranged segments are TRBV20-1 and TRBJ1-4; the D segment cannot be called with confidence. This sequence originates from a human donor in a cohort sampled during active COVID-19. Material: peripheral blood. The CDR3 has the sequence CSAFARELFF. In nucleotide form, the sequence is TGCAGTGCTTTTGCCCGGGAACTGTTTTTT.